This TCR beta chain stems from a study of blood T cells in healthy people across ages. As for the study in general: Capture via template switching afforded approximately one barcoded beta molecule per two T cells.

Next came a second PCR, run for 7 to 11 cycles, which used a sample-barcoded 5' primer along with a J-beta primer mix. Paired-end reads containing CDR3 totaled no fewer than 3 million for each sample. Each CDR3 protein gets one entry after TCRdb re-called the 5' RACE reads with MiXCR. The sample lists hundreds of thousands of distinct CDR3 sequences, approximately 30% occurring once. Study findings and constraints: With naive T cell percentage, TCR beta diversity showed a strong correlation.

This CDR3 is 15 amino acids long. The germline V gene encodes CDR1 KGHSH and CDR2 LQKENI. Trimming at V came to 2 bases and at J to 9 bases, leaving 9 bases not matched to a gene. About this clonotype: Its antigen is unidentified.

This TCR was recovered from a woman older than 75 in good health. The material sequenced was blood. The rearrangement joins TRBV18 to TRBJ2-1; 8 bases agree with TRBD1. The CDR3 sequence: CASSPAAGGLGEQFF. Written as DNA, the CDR3 is TGTGCCAGCTCACCAGCGGCAGGGGGCTTGGGTGAGCAGTTCTTC.